Listed below are T cell receptor beta chains from one sample, sequenced in a study of blood T cell repertoires in COVID-19. Libraries were prepared by immunoSEQ multiplex PCR; TCRdb keeps only in-frame clonotypes and omits some of them. The sample gives about 180,000 clones, roughly nine tenths of which show up once; around 20% is in the top ten. Source material: peripheral blood. The receptors were sampled from a man between 70 and 80 years old with active or convalescent COVID-19. Each CDR3 is given with its conserved first and last residue. Fields, in order: V gene, J gene, clone size, D gene, CDR3 length, CDR3 protein, CDR3 DNA. A D gene is named only where the DNA matches it firmly. Some rows have no size entry. The others give once, few or many, or a class for an expanded clone.

V: TRBV5-6
J: TRBJ2-7
size: many
D: .
length: 12
CDR3: CASSLQTYEQYF
DNA: TGTGCCAGCAGCCTCCAGACCTACGAGCAGTACTTC

V: TRBV27
J: TRBJ1-1
size: .
D: TRBD1
length: 15
CDR3: CASSLTGAWGGEAFF
DNA: TGTGCCAGCAGTCTAACAGGGGCTTGGGGCGGTGAAGCTTTCTTT

V: TRBV7-8
J: TRBJ2-3
size: .
D: TRBD2
length: 17
CDR3: CASSLSFGSGGEDTQYF
DNA: TGTGCCAGCAGCTTAAGTTTCGGTAGCGGGGGAGAGGATACGCAGTATTTT

V: TRBV5-6
J: TRBJ2-5
size: .
D: .
length: 13
CDR3: CASSLIREETQYF
DNA: TGTGCCAGCAGCTTGATTCGGGAGGAGACCCAGTACTTC

V: TRBV5-1
J: TRBJ2-2
size: .
D: TRBD1
length: 17
CDR3: CASSQKKTGGETGELFF
DNA: TGCGCCAGCAGCCAAAAAAAGACAGGGGGAGAAACCGGGGAGCTGTTTTTT

V: TRBV19
J: TRBJ1-5
size: few
D: .
length: 15
CDR3: CASSNWGAGNQPQHF
DNA: TGTGCCAGTAGTAATTGGGGCGCGGGCAATCAGCCCCAGCATTTT

V: TRBV19
J: TRBJ1-3
size: .
D: .
length: 13
CDR3: CASSTTQGNTIYF
DNA: TGTGCCAGTAGTACAACACAAGGAAACACCATATATTTT

V: TRBV6-5
J: TRBJ2-5
size: .
D: .
length: 14
CDR3: CASRPGAFQETQYF
DNA: TGTGCCAGCAGGCCAGGGGCCTTCCAAGAGACCCAGTACTTC

V: TRBV19
J: TRBJ1-5
size: .
D: TRBD1
length: 13
CDR3: CASSADRVQPQHF
DNA: TGTGCCAGTAGTGCAGACAGGGTTCAGCCCCAGCATTTT

V: TRBV19
J: TRBJ1-1
size: .
D: .
length: 14
CDR3: CASRPRGGPTEAFF
DNA: TGTGCCAGTAGGCCTCGCGGAGGACCTACTGAAGCTTTCTTT

V: TRBV27
J: TRBJ1-2
size: once
D: .
length: 12
CDR3: CASSDRRGPGTF
DNA: TGTGCCAGCAGTGACCGCAGGGGACCTGGCACCTTC

V: TRBV28
J: TRBJ2-3
size: .
D: .
length: 14
CDR3: CASSFLTGTDTQYF
DNA: TGTGCCAGCAGTTTTCTAACGGGCACAGATACGCAGTATTTT

V: TRBV12-3/TRBV12-4
J: TRBJ2-5
size: .
D: TRBD1
length: 13
CDR3: CASMGTGPLAQYF
DNA: TGTGCCAGCATGGGGACAGGGCCCTTGGCCCAGTACTTC

V: TRBV7-2
J: TRBJ1-5
size: .
D: .
length: 17
CDR3: CASSSHGTQASNQPQHF
DNA: TGTGCCAGCAGCTCACACGGGACACAAGCTAGCAATCAGCCCCAGCATTTT

V: TRBV5-4
J: TRBJ2-1
size: .
D: TRBD2
length: 15
CDR3: CASSPRTSSYNEQFF
DNA: TGTGCCAGCAGCCCACGGACTAGCTCCTACAATGAGCAGTTCTTC